The rows below give T cell receptor beta chains drawn from one sample of a study of PD-L1 blockade in urothelial cancer. The table came from immunoSEQ multiplex PCR; TCRdb's copy has only in-frame clones and leaves some out. Counted here are 70,000 to 90,000 clones, about 80% occurring once; the ten biggest clones make up approximately 9.5%. The specimen comprised PBMCs, sampled around atezolizumab (anti-PD-L1) treatment. These receptors all come from a man aged 65 to 85 with urothelial cancer. Each CDR3 is given with its conserved first and last residue. A D gene is named only where the DNA matches it firmly. The size field is filled for only some rows; it gives once, few, many or a size class.

>TRBJ1-1|TRBV10-1|NA|few
CASSKTGNTEAFF
TGCGCCAGCAGCAAAACAGGGAACACTGAAGCTTTCTTT
>TRBJ2-5|TRBV18|NA|NA
CASSPSGFAQETQYF
TGTGCCAGCTCACCTAGCGGATTCGCCCAAGAGACCCAGTACTTC
>TRBJ2-1|TRBV7-8|NA|NA
CASSLRRWAATEQFF
TGTGCCAGCAGCTTACGTCGCTGGGCCGCCACTGAGCAGTTCTTC
>TRBJ2-5|TRBV5-1|TRBD2|NA
CASSSTSGQETQYF
TGCGCCAGCAGCTCAACTAGCGGCCAAGAGACCCAGTACTTC
>TRBJ2-3|TRBV5-1|NA|NA
CASSFTGGTDTQYF
TGCGCCAGCAGCTTTACCGGGGGCACAGATACGCAGTATTTT
>TRBJ1-1|TRBV6-1|TRBD1|NA
CASTRQGRTEAFF
TGTGCCAGCACCCGACAGGGGCGGACTGAAGCTTTCTTT
>TRBJ1-5|TRBV7-2|NA|once
CASSLLTGSNQPQHF
TGTGCCAGCAGCTTACTCACGGGGAGCAATCAGCCCCAGCATTTT
>TRBJ2-2|TRBV9|NA|NA
CASSVEIGGPLDTGELFF
TGTGCCAGCAGCGTAGAGATAGGGGGACCTTTGGACACCGGGGAGCTGTTTTTT
>TRBJ1-1|TRBV5-1|TRBD1|NA
CASSQGQGALSTEAFF
TGCGCCAGCAGCCAAGGACAGGGGGCATTGAGCACTGAAGCTTTCTTT
>TRBJ2-5|TRBV27|NA|NA
CASSPWTGEKTQYF
TGTGCCAGCAGTCCCTGGACGGGGGAGAAGACCCAGTACTTC
>TRBJ2-1|TRBV19|TRBD1|NA
CASSPGQGFAEQFF
TGTGCCAGTAGTCCCGGACAGGGTTTCGCTGAGCAGTTCTTC
>TRBJ2-7|TRBV21-1|NA|NA
CASSRPQAGESYEQYF
TGTGCCAGCAGCAGGCCCCAGGCGGGAGAGTCCTACGAGCAGTACTTC
>TRBJ2-5|TRBV15|TRBD2|NA
CATSRAASGGRETQYF
TGTGCCACCAGCAGAGCGGCTAGCGGGGGGAGGGAGACCCAGTACTTC
>TRBJ1-6|TRBV27|NA|NA
CASSLSRQGNSPLHF
TGTGCCAGCAGTTTATCTAGGCAGGGTAATTCACCCCTCCACTTT
>TRBJ2-7|TRBV5-1|NA|NA
CASSLGEYYEQYF
TGCGCCAGCAGCTTGGGGGAGTACTACGAGCAGTACTTC
>TRBJ2-7|TRBV5-1|TRBD2|once
CASSLSASELAGGSYEQYF
TGCGCCAGCAGCTTGTCGGCGTCGGAACTAGCGGGGGGCTCCTACGAGCAGTACTTC
>TRBJ1-1|TRBV9|NA|few
CASAGPGRAFF
TGTGCCAGCGCGGGGCCAGGGAGGGCTTTCTTT
>TRBJ2-1|TRBV27|NA|few
CASSLGTGPEQFF
TGTGCCAGCAGTTTAGGAACAGGGCCTGAGCAGTTCTTC
>TRBJ1-2|TRBV27|NA|NA
CASSLSGRGGYGYTF
TGTGCCAGCAGTTTATCGGGCAGGGGTGGCTATGGCTACACCTTC
>TRBJ1-4|TRBV7-9|NA|NA
CASSLGRSDEKLFF
TGTGCCAGCAGCTTGGGGCGCAGTGATGAAAAACTGTTTTTT
>TRBJ2-1|TRBV2|TRBD2|NA
CASTKEAGLAGKNEQFF
TGTGCCAGCACTAAGGAGGCCGGACTAGCGGGAAAGAATGAGCAGTTCTTC
>TRBJ1-2|TRBV6-5|TRBD1|NA
CASSYSTGGNYGYTF
TGTGCCAGCAGTTACTCGACAGGGGGCAACTATGGCTACACCTTC
>TRBJ1-2|TRBV6-1|NA|NA
CASSEALGLGGYGYTF
TGTGCCAGCAGTGAAGCTCTGGGCTTGGGAGGCTATGGCTACACCTTC
>TRBJ1-3|TRBV19|NA|NA
CASSQLGSSSGNTIYF
TGTGCCAGTAGTCAGCTCGGGAGTTCCTCTGGAAACACCATATATTTT
>TRBJ2-5|TRBV18|NA|NA
CASSPGGSAETQYF
TGTGCCAGCTCACCAGGGGGCTCGGCAGAGACCCAGTACTTC
>TRBJ2-7|TRBV6-1|TRBD1|NA
CASSIQGENSYEQYF
TGTGCCAGCAGTATCCAGGGGGAGAACTCCTACGAGCAGTACTTC
>TRBJ2-5|TRBV7-8|NA|NA
CASSRRTVSGQETQYF
TGTGCCAGCAGCCGCCGGACGGTTAGCGGCCAAGAGACCCAGTACTTC
>TRBJ2-2|TRBV5-5|NA|NA
CASSLGPAPNTGELFF
TGTGCCAGCAGCTTGGGGCCAGCGCCCAACACCGGGGAGCTGTTTTTT